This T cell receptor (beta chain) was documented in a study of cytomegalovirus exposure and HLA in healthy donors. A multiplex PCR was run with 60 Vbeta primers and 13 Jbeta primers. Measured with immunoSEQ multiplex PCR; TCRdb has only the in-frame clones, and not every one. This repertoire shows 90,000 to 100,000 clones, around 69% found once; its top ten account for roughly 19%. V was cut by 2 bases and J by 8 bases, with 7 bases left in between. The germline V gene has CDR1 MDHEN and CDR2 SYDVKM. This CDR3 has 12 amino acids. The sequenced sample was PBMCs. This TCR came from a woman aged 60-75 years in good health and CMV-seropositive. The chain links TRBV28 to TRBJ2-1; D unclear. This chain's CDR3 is CASSLGMDEQFF. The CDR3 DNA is TGTGCCAGCAGTTTAGGCATGGATGAGCAGTTCTTC.